Listed here is a single T cell receptor beta chain. The data stem from a study of control samples from healthy donors and cancer patients. V lost 2 bases, J lost 10 bases, and 5 bases stayed unmatched. Germline V lookup: CDR1 MNHEY, CDR2 SVGAGI. The CDR3 spans 14 residues. Data came from immunoSEQ multiplex PCR; TCRdb stores just in-frame clones and leaves some out. In the table there are 70,000 to 80,000 clones, about 90% of which are singletons. The sequenced sample was blood. This rearrangement joins TRBV6-5 to TRBJ1-6; 7 nucleotides align to TRBD1. This TCR came from a woman between 45 and 60 years old in good health. CDR3 bases: TGTGCCAGCAGTTACGAACAGGGGAGCTCACCCCTCCACTTT. Amino acids: CASSYEQGSSPLHF.